This entry is about one TCR beta chain. The antigen is not known. The data belong to a study of T-cell memory formation after mild COVID-19. General study points: Second-wave clones reaching peak frequency on day 37 lacked confirmed SARS-CoV-2 specificity.

The CDR3 sequence is 14 residues long. Germline V gene sequence: CDR1 GTSNPN, CDR2 SVGIG (reference sequence). Trimming removed 2 bases from V and 2 bases from J, with 13 bases in between. UMIs and sample barcodes were carried by the TCR alpha and TCR beta cDNA libraries that 5'RACE produced using constant-segment primers. Each CDR3 protein is one row after TCRdb ran MiXCR on the 5' RACE reads. The sample shows 110,000 to 150,000 distinct CDR3 sequences, under 30% of them seen only once. The sequencing input was PBMCs or a T cell subset sorted from them (not recorded which). The receptor comes from an adult woman who had mild COVID-19 (a few samples of this study predate the infection). Cell type and time point are not known. The rearrangement links TRBV30 to TRBJ2-7; a possible D gene is TRBD2 (5 bases). The CDR3, as DNA: TGTGCCTGGAGTAACCCCGGGAACCCCTACGAGCAGTACTTC. This codes for CAWSNPGNPYEQYF.